This T cell receptor (beta chain) was found in a study of blood T cell repertoires in COVID-19. The age range of participants was 18 to 89 years, with residence in roughly 25 US areas. Donors were grouped by their self-reported clinical history. Assay used: immunoSEQ multiplex PCR; TCRdb lists only in-frame clones, some missing. The sample includes 250,000 to 300,000 clones, around nine tenths of them seen just once. The source of this sequence is a woman aged 25-40 years who had recovered from COVID-19. The sequenced sample was PBMCs or T cells enriched from blood (not recorded which).

The CDR3 loop reads CASSRDRPAEQYF. CDR3 bases: TGTGCCAGCAGTCGCGACAGACCGGCCGAGCAGTACTTC. This chain uses TRBV28 with TRBJ2-7, with a weak D call TRBD1 (5 bases). Germline values: CDR1 MDHEN, CDR2 SYDVKM. V was pared by 5 bases and J by 6 bases, with 14 bases between. The CDR3 sequence is 13 residues long.